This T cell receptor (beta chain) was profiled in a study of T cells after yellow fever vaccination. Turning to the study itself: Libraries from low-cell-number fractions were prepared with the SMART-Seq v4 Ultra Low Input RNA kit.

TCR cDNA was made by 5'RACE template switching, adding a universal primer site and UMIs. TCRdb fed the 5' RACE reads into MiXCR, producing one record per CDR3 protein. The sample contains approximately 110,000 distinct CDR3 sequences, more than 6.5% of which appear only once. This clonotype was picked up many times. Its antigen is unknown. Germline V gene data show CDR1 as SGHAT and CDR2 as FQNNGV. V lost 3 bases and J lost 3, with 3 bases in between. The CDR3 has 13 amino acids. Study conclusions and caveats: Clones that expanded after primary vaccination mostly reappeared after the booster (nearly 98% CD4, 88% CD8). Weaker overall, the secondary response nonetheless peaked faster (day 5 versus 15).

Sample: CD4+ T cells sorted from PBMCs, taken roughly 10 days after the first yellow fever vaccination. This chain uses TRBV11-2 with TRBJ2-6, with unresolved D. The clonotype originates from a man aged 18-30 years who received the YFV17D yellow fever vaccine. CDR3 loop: CASSFRGANVLTF. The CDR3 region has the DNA TGTGCCAGCAGCTTCCGTGGGGCCAACGTCCTGACTTTC. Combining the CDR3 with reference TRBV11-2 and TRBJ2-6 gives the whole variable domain EAGVAQSPRYKIIEKRQSVAFWCNPISGHATLYWYQQILGQGPKLLIQFQNNGVVDDSQLPKDRFSAERLKGVDSTLKIQPAKLEDSAVYLCASSFRGANVLTFGAGSRLTVL.